This TCR beta chain appears in the sequencing data of a study of blood T cell repertoires in COVID-19 (dated by TCRdb to 2018 to 2020). In the study overall: Samples from collaborators originated in the United States, Italy and Spain and spanned both the acute and convalescent phases of COVID-19. The material from the prospective study consisted of cDNA or gDNA derived from T cells, B-cell-depleted T cells, or PBMCs. Subjects who had been exposed to COVID-19, were actively infected with it, or had recovered from it provided the deeply sampled blood TCRbeta repertoires that made up the dataset. The repertoires were released in a freely available public database meant as a resource for research on the immune response to SARS-CoV-2. The samples were drawn from two sources: the first 160 participants of the ongoing ImmuneRACE study, and 1,000 to 1,500 subjects contributed by 6 global collaborators. The sample metadata nearly always contained a de-identified subject ID, COVID-19 status, age in years and sex. Where HLA class I and class II types were available, the types were taken from metadata supplied by the sample provider, not from assay-based typing.

Each collaborating institution followed its own protocols to collect whole blood in K2EDTA tubes. For TCRbeta analysis, collaborators shipped samples in one of three forms: frozen whole blood, isolated PBMCs, or DNA extracted from either of those sample types. About this clone: Its antigen remains undetermined. No base-level quality is on record; no much larger clone is a single base apart.

Reading the germline V gene gives CDR1 SGHRS and CDR2 YFSETQ. V is clipped by 4 bases and J by 0 bases, and the sequence between their germline boundaries is 12 bases long. The CDR3 spans 15 residues, from the cysteine through the phenylalanine. Only the CDR3 DNA stays, 45 bases, in frame from base 1. The study at large found these results: How much clinical and demographic metadata was included differed by source and by participant, and the metadata was provided uncurated.

TCRbeta CDR3 regions were amplified from genomic DNA using the immunoSEQ Assay, a bias-controlled multiplex PCR. On the study's bioinformatics: Nucleated cell counts per sample were estimated from amplification of reference gene primers within the assay. Sequence reads were collapsed and filtered to measure the absolute abundance of every unique TCRbeta CDR3 rearrangement. For each sample, productive Simpson clonality was calculated by taking the square root of Simpson's diversity index across productive rearrangements. Entries here come from immuneACCESS through TCRdb and include only in-frame sequences with V and J called. Some clones fail to appear in such tables; in the studies checked, an unresolved V gene covers under half of the shortfall, and the cause of the remainder is unknown. V and J calls and clone size are given by that table; D and trimming were obtained from the DNA. Across this sample there are 100,000 or so clones, with roughly 80% seen only once. About 20% of the sample is held by the ten biggest clonotypes.

Sequencing input: peripheral blood. The sequence was obtained from a human donor in a cohort sampled during active COVID-19. The rearranged segments are TRBV5-1 and TRBJ2-3, with TRBD2 as a weak D call on 6 bases. The DNA sequence is as follows: TGCGCCAGCAGCCCTAGCGCATCTAGCACAGATACGCAGTATTTT. It translates to CASSPSASSTDTQYF.